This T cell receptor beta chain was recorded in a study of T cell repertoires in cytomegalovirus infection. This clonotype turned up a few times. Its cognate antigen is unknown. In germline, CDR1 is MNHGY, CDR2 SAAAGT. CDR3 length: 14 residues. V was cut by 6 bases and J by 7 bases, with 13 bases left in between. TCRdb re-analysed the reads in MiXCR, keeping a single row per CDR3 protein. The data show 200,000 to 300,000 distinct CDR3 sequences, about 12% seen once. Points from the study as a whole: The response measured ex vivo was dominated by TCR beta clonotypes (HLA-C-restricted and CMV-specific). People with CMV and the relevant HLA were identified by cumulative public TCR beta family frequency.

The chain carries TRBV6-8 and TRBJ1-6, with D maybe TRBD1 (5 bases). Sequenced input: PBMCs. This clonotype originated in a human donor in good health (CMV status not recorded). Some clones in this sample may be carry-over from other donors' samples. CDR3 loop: CASRGDGTNSPLHF. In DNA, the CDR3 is TGTGCCAGCAGAGGGGACGGGACGAATTCACCCCTCCACTTT.